This T cell receptor (beta chain) originates from a study of T-cell reconstitution after alpha-beta-depleted transplantation in children. The CDR3 has 17 residues. Per germline, CDR1 SEHNR and CDR2 FQNEAQ (reference sequence). J gave up 8 bases and V 4 bases, and 11 bases lay outside the gene matches. During its preparation, the TCRbeta library received unique molecular identifiers. TCRdb independently ran MiXCR on the PCR reads; one entry per CDR3 protein. Found here are 190,000 or so distinct CDR3 sequences, roughly 6.3% of them singletons; the top ten hold roughly 4.8%. This clonotype was seen repeatedly, ten times or more.

The sequenced sample was PBMCs, obtained before TCRalphabeta/CD19-depleted stem cell transplant. The TCR sequence derives from a girl less than two years old with combined immunodeficiency, due to receive a stem cell transplant. The rearrangement uses TRBV7-9 and TRBJ2-1; 13 bases are shared with TRBD2. CDR3 in DNA: TGTGCCAGCAGCTCCTCTAGGACTAGCGGGAGTGAATATGAGCAGTTCTTC. It is translated as CASSSSRTSGSEYEQFF.